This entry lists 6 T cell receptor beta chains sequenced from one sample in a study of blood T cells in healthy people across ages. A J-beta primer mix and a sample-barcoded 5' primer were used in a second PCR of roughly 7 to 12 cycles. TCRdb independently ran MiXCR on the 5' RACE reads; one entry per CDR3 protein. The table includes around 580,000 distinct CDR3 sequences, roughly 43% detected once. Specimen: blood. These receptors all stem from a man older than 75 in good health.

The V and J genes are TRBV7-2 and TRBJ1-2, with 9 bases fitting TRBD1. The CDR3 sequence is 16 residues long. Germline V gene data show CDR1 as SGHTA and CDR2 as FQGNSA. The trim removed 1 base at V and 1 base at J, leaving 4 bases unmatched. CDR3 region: CASSLGGQGLNYGYTF. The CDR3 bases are TGTGCCAGCAGCTTAGGGGGACAGGGCCTTAACTATGGCTACACCTTC.

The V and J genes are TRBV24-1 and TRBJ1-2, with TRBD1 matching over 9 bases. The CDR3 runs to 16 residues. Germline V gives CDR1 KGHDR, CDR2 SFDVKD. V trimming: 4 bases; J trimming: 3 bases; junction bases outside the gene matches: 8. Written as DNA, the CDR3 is TGTGCCACCAGTGACGCTACAGGGGGCGCCGACTATGGCTACACCTTC. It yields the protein CATSDATGGADYGYTF.

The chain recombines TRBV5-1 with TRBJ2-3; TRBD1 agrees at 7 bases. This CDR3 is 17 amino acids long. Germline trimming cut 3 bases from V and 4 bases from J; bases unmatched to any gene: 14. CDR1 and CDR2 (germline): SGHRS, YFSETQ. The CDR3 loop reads CASSSTGWARTADTQYF. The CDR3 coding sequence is TGCGCCAGCAGCTCGACAGGGTGGGCCAGGACCGCAGATACGCAGTATTTT.

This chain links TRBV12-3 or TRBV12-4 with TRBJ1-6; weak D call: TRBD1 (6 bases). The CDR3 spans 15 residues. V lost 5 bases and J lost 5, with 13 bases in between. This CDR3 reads CASSPSRGDNSPLHF. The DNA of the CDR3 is TGTGCCAGCAGTCCCAGTAGGGGGGATAATTCACCCCTCCACTTT.

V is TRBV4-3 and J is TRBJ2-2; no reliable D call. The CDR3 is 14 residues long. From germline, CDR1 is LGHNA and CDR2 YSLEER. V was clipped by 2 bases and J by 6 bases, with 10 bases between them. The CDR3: CASSQQDPAGELFF. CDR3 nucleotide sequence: TGCGCCAGCAGCCAACAGGATCCGGCCGGGGAGCTGTTTTTT.

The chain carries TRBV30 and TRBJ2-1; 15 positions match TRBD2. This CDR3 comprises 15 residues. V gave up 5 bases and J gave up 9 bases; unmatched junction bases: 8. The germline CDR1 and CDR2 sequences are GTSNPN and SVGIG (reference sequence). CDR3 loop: CAWDRTSGRVSEQFF. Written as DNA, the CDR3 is TGTGCCTGGGACCGGACTAGCGGGAGGGTGAGTGAGCAGTTCTTC.